This T cell receptor (beta chain) comes out of a study of T cell repertoires in aging, cancer and after chemotherapy (dated by TCRdb to about 2019). At the level of the whole study: Six donor age groups were covered, ranging from 30 or younger up to 70 or older, and each group contained at least three individuals. The cohort comprised some 220 cancer patients, approximately 91 with hematological and fewer than 140 with solid cancers, plus 95 healthy donors as a reference group. The full dataset contained several million TCR reads. In the hematological group, the paired samples taken before and after chemotherapy came from chronic lymphocytic leukemia patients who were treated with regimens based on fludarabine or bendamustine. The study profiled peripheral blood TCR beta repertoires from healthy donors and cancer patients to examine immunoaging and T cell reconstitution after chemotherapy.

Compared with germline, V lacks 4 bases and J lacks 3 bases; bases without a gene match: 3. CDR1 is given as LNHDA and CDR2 as SQIVND, both from the germline V gene (reference sequence). The CDR3, cysteine through phenylalanine, is 13 amino acids long. Of all the DNA, just the CDR3 is kept, 39 bases in frame from base 1. Beyond this particular receptor, the publication reports: Compared with age-matched healthy donors, untreated patients with either hematological or solid cancers had significantly lower TCR diversity in the blood along with higher clonality. In both cancer cohorts, the median generation probability rose over the chemotherapy interval, which suggests that the repertoire was reconstituted through rebound thymic output. The authors noted that the repertoire data do not allow conclusions about immunological memory after chemotherapy. In healthy donors, the decline in TCR diversity with age was mainly due to loss of richness, whereas in cancer patients loss of evenness also played a role. Lymphoid organ infiltration was present in the hematological cancer patients, and this infiltration may itself impair thymic emigration or the expansion of peripheral T cells.

Using a mixed TRB-A/B primer pool, multiplex touch-down PCR amplified rearranged TRB sequences covering the V, D and J segments. Illumina adapters and sample indices were attached to the amplicons through two consecutive PCR reactions run with Phusion HS II polymerase. After gel purification with the NucleoSpin Gel and PCR Clean-up kit, the amplicons were checked using Qubit and an Agilent 2100 Bioanalyzer. Libraries were sequenced on an Illumina MiSeq using 600-cycle, single-indexed, paired-end runs. In the original analysis: TRB sequences were processed with MiXCR versions 2.12 and 3.0.5. A clone was defined as each unique CDR3 nucleotide sequence, and only productive sequences supported by at least two reads were kept. Shannon diversity, evenness, clonality (one minus evenness), and alpha-parameterized diversity profiles from alpha 0 to 5 were included as repertoire metrics. Generation probabilities of clones in paired pre- and post-chemotherapy samples were computed with the IGoR algorithm. The raw public data were reprocessed by TCRdb itself: fastp quality trimming at Q25, MiXCR clonotype calling, in-frame beta chains only. Duplicate CDR3 protein sequences are folded into a single record with the most common DNA and genes. TCRdb, not the authors, supplied the V and J calls. This sample lists roughly 3,200 distinct CDR3 sequences; 45% were detected once. Clones ranked in the top ten supply 34% of the sample.

In regard to this clonotype: Its recognized antigen is unknown. Base-call qualities are not available, and no considerably larger clone is one nucleotide away.

Genomic DNA extracted from peripheral blood, rather than sorted cells or RNA, was used as the source for amplification of TCR beta rearrangements. The specimen was blood. The receptor was derived from a human donor with a blood cancer. Recombination joined TRBV19 with TRBJ2-7; the junction holds 7 bases that match TRBD2. The nucleotide sequence reads TGTGCCAGTAGTAGCAGGGAGGGCTACGAGCAGTACTTC. Protein translation: CASSSREGYEQYF.